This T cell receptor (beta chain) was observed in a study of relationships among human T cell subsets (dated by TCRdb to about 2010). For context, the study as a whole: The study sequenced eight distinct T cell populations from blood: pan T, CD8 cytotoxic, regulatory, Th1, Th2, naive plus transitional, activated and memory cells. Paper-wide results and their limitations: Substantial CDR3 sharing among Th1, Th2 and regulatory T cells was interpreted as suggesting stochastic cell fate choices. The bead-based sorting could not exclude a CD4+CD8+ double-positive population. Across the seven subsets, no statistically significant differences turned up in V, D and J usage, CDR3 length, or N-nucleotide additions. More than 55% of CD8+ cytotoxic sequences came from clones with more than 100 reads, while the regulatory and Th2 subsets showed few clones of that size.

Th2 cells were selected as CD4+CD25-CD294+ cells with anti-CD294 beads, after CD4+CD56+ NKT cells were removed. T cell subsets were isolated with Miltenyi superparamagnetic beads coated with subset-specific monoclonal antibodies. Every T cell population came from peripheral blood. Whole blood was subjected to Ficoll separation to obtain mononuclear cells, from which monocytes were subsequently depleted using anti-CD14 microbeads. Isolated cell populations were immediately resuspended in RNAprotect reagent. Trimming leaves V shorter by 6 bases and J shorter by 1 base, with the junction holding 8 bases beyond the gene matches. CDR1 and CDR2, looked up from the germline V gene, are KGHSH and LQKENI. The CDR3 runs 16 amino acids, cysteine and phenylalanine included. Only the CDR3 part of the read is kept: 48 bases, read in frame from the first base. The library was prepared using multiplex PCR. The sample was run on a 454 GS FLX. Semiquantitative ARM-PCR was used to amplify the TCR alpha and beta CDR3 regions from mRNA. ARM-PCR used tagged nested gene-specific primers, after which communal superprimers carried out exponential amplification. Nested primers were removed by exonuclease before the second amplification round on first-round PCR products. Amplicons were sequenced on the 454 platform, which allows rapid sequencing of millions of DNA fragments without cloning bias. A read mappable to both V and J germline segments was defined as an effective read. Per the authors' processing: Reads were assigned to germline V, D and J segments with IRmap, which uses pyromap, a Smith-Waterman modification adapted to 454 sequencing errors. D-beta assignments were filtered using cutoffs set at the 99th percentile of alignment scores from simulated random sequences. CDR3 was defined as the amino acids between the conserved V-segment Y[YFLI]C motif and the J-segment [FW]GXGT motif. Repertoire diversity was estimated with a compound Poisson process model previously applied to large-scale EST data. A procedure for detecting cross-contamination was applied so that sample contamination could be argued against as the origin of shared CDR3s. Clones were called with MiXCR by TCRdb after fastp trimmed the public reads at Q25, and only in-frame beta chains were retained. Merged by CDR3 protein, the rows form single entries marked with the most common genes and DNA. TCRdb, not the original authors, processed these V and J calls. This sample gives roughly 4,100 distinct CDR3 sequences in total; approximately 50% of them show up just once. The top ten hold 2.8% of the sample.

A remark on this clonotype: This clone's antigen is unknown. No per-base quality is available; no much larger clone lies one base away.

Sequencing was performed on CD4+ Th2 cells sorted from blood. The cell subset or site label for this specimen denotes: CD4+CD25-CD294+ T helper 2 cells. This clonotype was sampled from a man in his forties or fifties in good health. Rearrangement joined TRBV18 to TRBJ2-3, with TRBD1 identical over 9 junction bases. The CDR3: CASSQGQGVRTDTQYF. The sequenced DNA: TGTGCCAGCTCTCAGGGACAGGGAGTCCGCACAGATACGCAGTATTTT.